The 5 T cell receptor beta chains listed next were all sequenced from one sample in a study of post-analysis software for immune sequencing data. Broader study findings: Comparison of patients with controls showed five TRBV segments more frequent in patients, TRBV5-6, TRBV5-1 and TRBV20-1 among them.

These receptors' targets are unknown. The library was made from cDNA and included unique molecular identifiers. Using its own MiXCR run on the PCR reads, TCRdb lists one record per CDR3 protein. The sample comprises approximately 460,000 distinct CDR3 sequences, nearly 45% of which are singletons, and roughly 12% rests with the top ten. Sequenced: blood. All receptors derive from a girl between 5 and 17 years old with multiple sclerosis.

V is TRBV4-1 and J is TRBJ2-1; no firm D call. Trimming left V 1 base short and J 6 bases short, with 13 bases between. CDR1 is MGHRA, CDR2 YSYEKL, per germline. The CDR3 covers 15 residues. The CDR3 loop reads CASSQGEQFLNEQFF. Here the CDR3 DNA reads TGCGCCAGCAGCCAAGGAGAGCAGTTTCTCAATGAGCAGTTCTTC.

The rearrangement joins TRBV12-3 or TRBV12-4 to TRBJ1-2, with 8 nucleotides matching TRBD1. The CDR3 length is 13 residues. The J segment lost 4 bases and the V segment lost 3 bases, leaving 1 base of the junction unmatched. The CDR3, as DNA: TGTGCCAGCAGTTTTCAGGGGGCCTATGGCTACACCTTC. Residues: CASSFQGAYGYTF.

The table lists this clonotype with a count of one. The chain has TRBV10-3 and TRBJ2-7, with TRBD1 as a possible D gene (6 bases). Germline assignment: CDR1 ENHRY and CDR2 SYGVKD. This CDR3 has 13 residues. Trimming removed 8 bases from V and 0 bases from J, with 11 bases in between. The CDR3 nucleotides are TGTGCCATCGAGGGGGAATACTCCTACGAGCAGTACTTC. Its protein product is CAIEGEYSYEQYF.

The chain joins TRBV15 to TRBJ2-1, with 12 bases aligning to TRBD2. The CDR3 is 19 residues long. Trimming took 0 bases from V and 12 from J; bases not matched to a gene: 18. CDR1 and CDR2 from the germline V gene are LNHNV and YYDKDF (reference sequence). The CDR3 region is CATSREFGATSGRTHVQFF. The CDR3 DNA is TGTGCCACCAGCAGAGAGTTTGGGGCAACTAGCGGGAGGACCCATGTGCAGTTCTTC.

The chain couples TRBV6-2 or TRBV6-3 to TRBJ2-7; 9 bases line up with TRBD2. This CDR3 is built from 14 residues. CDR1 is MNHEY, CDR2 SVGEGT, per germline. The V and J ends lost 3 bases and 4 bases, in that order; junction bases with no gene match: 4. The CDR3 DNA reads TGTGCCAGCAGTTATGCGGGAGGGCCGTACGAGCAGTACTTC. This codes for CASSYAGGPYEQYF.